The TCR beta chain under discussion was sequenced for a study of regulatory T cells in long-lasting Graves disease (dated by TCRdb to the early 2020s). For the study in its entirety: Persistent Graves' disease meant more than 5 years of antithyroid drug treatment with TSH receptor autoantibodies that stayed positive. On average, persistent Graves' disease patients in the clinical cohort had been on antithyroid drugs for approximately 10 years. The study was conducted in China and was registered as a clinical trial. A total of around 33 samples were covered by TCR sequencing, comprising some 13 persistent and 20 or so newly diagnosed Graves' disease patients. Patients with persistent Graves' disease were compared with patients with newly diagnosed Graves' disease using TCR sequencing and RNA sequencing of peripheral blood. Points the paper makes about the study in general: Persistent patients shared more public clonotypes among themselves (around 2,800) than newly diagnosed patients did (about 970). TRBV28, TRBJ1-2 and TRBJ2-5 were preferentially used in persistent disease, while TRBV20-1 and TRBJ2-1 were favored in newly diagnosed disease. Only peripheral blood was studied, because thyroid tissue, the primary lesion, was inaccessible. Compared with newly diagnosed patients, persistent Graves' disease patients had lower TCR Shannon entropy and fewer highly expanded clones, which suggests clonal expansion. The authors acknowledged the small sample size as a limitation that may reduce accuracy. Only the TCR beta chain was sequenced and analyzed.

Counted from cysteine to phenylalanine, this CDR3 has 14 amino acids. Of the read, only the CDR3 DNA is kept; its 42 bases are in frame from base 1. From a lookup of the germline V gene (reference sequence), CDR1 and CDR2 are LNHDA and SQIVND. V is shortened by 4 bases, J by 2 bases, and the region joining them spans 12 bases. The library was built by means of multiplex PCR. For sequencing, an Illumina HiSeq 4000 was employed. CDR3 regions were amplified by Arm-PCR with iRepertoire HTBI primers to construct TCR beta libraries. Before sequencing, the PCR products underwent gel purification. On the authors' methods: Gene usage analysis of CDR3 amino acid clonotypes used the 55 to 80 TRBV and approximately 13 TRBJ segments found across samples. COPE and FqMerger were used to merge filtered high-quality paired reads into contigs. BLAST was used to align contigs to the IMGT TRBV, TRBD and TRBJ reference genes, and CDR3 was defined following IMGT. Clonotypes above 0.1% frequency were classified as highly expanded clones. Shannon entropy was used to measure repertoire diversity, and the Gini coefficient was used to measure V-J evenness. Clonotypes shared by more than one individual were considered public. Clones were called with MiXCR by TCRdb after fastp trimmed the public reads at Q25, and only in-frame beta chains were retained. Records with the same CDR3 protein are collapsed into one entry carrying the most frequent genes and DNA. TCRdb's processing, not the authors', yielded these V and J calls. This sample lists fewer than 400,000 distinct CDR3 sequences; around 20% were detected once. The ten largest clones take up less than 25% of the sample.

This clonotype has more than one count but fewer than ten. There is no known antigen for this receptor. No clone much larger than this one lies a single base away; base qualities are absent. The time point label corresponds to: persistent/refractory GD, antithyroid drugs over 5 years with positive TRAb. For both TCR sequencing and RNA sequencing, RNA was extracted from PBMCs using TRIzol. The diagnosis of Graves' disease followed American Thyroid Association guidelines. The patients came from an endocrinology department in Xi'an, China. Each patient gave roughly 8.4 milliliters of peripheral blood, collected in an EDTA anticoagulant tube. Ficoll Paque Plus density gradient separation was used to isolate PBMCs, and no additional T cell sorting was done. An Agilent 2100 Bioanalyzer and agarose gel were used to check RNA quality, while a NanoDrop 2000 measured RNA concentration.

Here the sequenced sample was peripheral blood mononuclear cells (PBMCs), taken when the disease was refractory, from a patient treated with antithyroid drugs. The receptor was isolated from a female donor with Graves disease. Recombination connected TRBV19 to TRBJ2-7; there is no confident call for the D gene. The encoded CDR3 is CASSTGSKPYEQYF. The nucleotides read TGTGCCAGTAGTACCGGGTCAAAGCCCTACGAGCAGTACTTC.